A selection of T cell receptor beta chains follows, all from one sample in a study of tumor-infiltrating lymphocytes in primary liver carcinoma. Using its own MiXCR run on the multiplex PCR reads, TCRdb lists one record per CDR3 protein. Of approximately 79,000 distinct CDR3 sequences listed, 55% to 75% are singletons. The sequencing input was liver tumor tissue from sampling region 4. These receptors were collected from a middle-aged man with primary liver carcinoma and hepatitis B virus infection. Both conserved end residues are part of each CDR3. D genes are given only for firm matches. A clone size is listed for some rows: how often the clone was seen (once, few, many), or a class if it is expanded.

v_call,j_call,cdr3_length,clone_size,d_call,cdr3_nt,cdr3_aa
TRBV11-2,TRBJ2-7,14,once,NA,TGTCCCAGCAGCTTAAAGACACCAATGTACGAGCAGTACTTC,CPSSLKTPMYEQYF
TRBV6-1,TRBJ1-4,15,many,NA,TGTGCCAGCAGTGAAGCGCTTGTTGGTTATGTAAAACTGTTTTTT,CASSEALVGYVKLFF
TRBV7-8,TRBJ2-7,13,NA,NA,TGTGCCGGCAGCGTGGACGTCTCATACGTGCAGTACTTC,CAGSVDVSYVQYF
TRBV28,TRBJ2-7,13,many,NA,TGTGCCAAGGCGACAGTTCCCTCCTACGAGCAGTACTTC,CAKATVPSYEQYF
TRBV11-2,TRBJ1-1,13,once,NA,TGTGCCAGCAGCTCCCAGTGGGACACTGAAGCTTTCTTT,CASSSQWDTEAFF
TRBV19,TRBJ2-7,14,NA,TRBD1,TGTGCCTGTAGTAAGTCCACAGGGGTCTACGAGCAGTACTTC,CACSKSTGVYEQYF
TRBV5-6,TRBJ1-2,16,many,TRBD1,TGTGCCAGCAGCTTTGAACCGGGACAGGCGTACTATGGCTACACCTTC,CASSFEPGQAYYGYTF
TRBV7-8,TRBJ1-2,15,NA,TRBD1,TGTGCCTGCGGCTGGCGGACAGGGAACCAATATGGCTACACCTTC,CACGWRTGNQYGYTF
TRBV29-1,TRBJ2-1,9,NA,NA,TGCAGCGTAGGAAAGGATCAGTTCTTC,CSVGKDQFF
TRBV29-1,TRBJ1-1,14,few,TRBD1,TGCAGCATCCGAAGGGGGCTTGATAGCACCGAAGCTTTCTTT,CSIRRGLDSTEAFF
TRBV5-4,TRBJ2-1,17,NA,NA,TGTGCCAGCGGTGACGAGCTAGCACCGGGCTCCTACAATGGGCAGTTCTTC,CASGDELAPGSYNGQFF
TRBV29-1,TRBJ1-2,17,NA,NA,TGCAGCGTTGCCCTGACGGGGGGCACAACCGCTAGCTATGGCTACACCTTC,CSVALTGGTTASYGYTF
TRBV11-2,TRBJ2-2,14,NA,NA,TGTGCCAGCAGCTTCGGTTCGAACACTGGGAGGCTGTTTTTT,CASSFGSNTGRLFF
TRBV4-1,TRBJ1-6,15,NA,NA,TGCGCCAGCAGCCAAATTCATGGGCTGAATTCACCCCTCCACTTT,CASSQIHGLNSPLHF
TRBV10-2,TRBJ2-5,16,NA,TRBD2,TGCGCCAGCAGTAGTGGGACTAGCGGGTTTGGGGGGACCCAGTACTTC,CASSSGTSGFGGTQYF
TRBV4-1,TRBJ1-1,13,medium-sized,NA,TGTGCCAGCAGTTACCGGGAGAACACTGAAGCTTTCTTT,CASSYRENTEAFF
TRBV28,TRBJ1-5,16,many,NA,TGTGCCAGCAGTTTAATGACGGGGGGCATCAATCAGCCCCAGCATTTT,CASSLMTGGINQPQHF
TRBV6-6,TRBJ1-5,13,NA,NA,TGTGCCAGCAGAGACGGTAGCAATCAGTCCCAGCATTTT,CASRDGSNQSQHF
TRBV28,TRBJ2-1,12,once,NA,TGTGCCATCAGTGTGACCTACAATGAGCAGTCCTTC,CAISVTYNEQSF
TRBV10-2,TRBJ2-1,16,many,TRBD2,TGCGCCAGCAGTCAACTAGCGGGGAGCTCCTACAATGAGCAGTTCTTC,CASSQLAGSSYNEQFF
TRBV6-4,TRBJ2-1,13,many,NA,TGTGCCAGCAGTGAATCCACCGGCAGGGAGCAGTTCTTC,CASSESTGREQFF
TRBV7-9,TRBJ2-7,16,NA,TRBD1,TGTGCCAGCAGCCGTTACGGACAGGGAGTATTCTACGAGCAGTACTTC,CASSRYGQGVFYEQYF
TRBV6-6,TRBJ1-6,17,NA,NA,TGTGCTGGCAGTAGGACGGGTTCCTCGGCAGGGAATTCACCCCTCCACTTT,CAGSRTGSSAGNSPLHF
TRBV14,TRBJ1-2,14,NA,NA,TGTGCCAACAGCCAAGGGACGCAGGATTATGGCTACACCTTC,CANSQGTQDYGYTF
TRBV28,TRBJ1-6,12,few,NA,TGTGCCAGCAGTTTATGGGCGTCACCCCTCCACTTT,CASSLWASPLHF
TRBV29-1,TRBJ1-2,13,NA,NA,TGCAGCGTCGCTCTGACACAAAACTATGGCTACACCTTC,CSVALTQNYGYTF
TRBV12-5,TRBJ1-1,12,NA,NA,TGTGCTAGTGCTTTTGGACTGTCCACAGCTTTCTTT,CASAFGLSTAFF
TRBV19,TRBJ2-7,15,NA,NA,TGTGCCAGTAGTATAGATGAGGCCTCCTCCTACGAGCAGTACTTC,CASSIDEASSYEQYF
TRBV11-1,TRBJ2-3,16,NA,NA,TGTGGCAGCAGCCCCAGGGGTTGCTACCCCACAGATACGCAGTATTTT,CGSSPRGCYPTDTQYF
TRBV11-2,TRBJ2-2,15,NA,NA,TGTGCCAGCAGTCTACTCAGGGCGGACACCGGGAAGCTGTTTTTT,CASSLLRADTGKLFF
TRBV12-3/TRBV12-4,TRBJ1-2,14,NA,NA,TGTGTCAGCAGCCTACAGGGAACTAACTATGGCTACACCTTC,CVSSLQGTNYGYTF
TRBV11-2,TRBJ1-2,15,once,TRBD1,TGTGCCAGCAGTTCGTCCGGCAGGGGGACCTATGGCTACACCTTC,CASSSSGRGTYGYTF
TRBV11-1,TRBJ2-1,13,NA,TRBD1,TGTGCCAGCCGCCACAGGGGGCGGGATGGACAGTTATTC,CASRHRGRDGQLF